This passage covers 8 T cell receptor beta chains from one sample sequenced in a study of Graves' ophthalmopathy and Graves' hyperthyroidism. Researchers took RNA transcripts and amplified TCR beta CDR3 regions from them. First-round RT-PCR relied on HTBI primers, and a second-round multiplex PCR came next. One entry per CDR3 protein results from TCRdb running MiXCR on the multiplex PCR reads. Among approximately 1.2 million distinct CDR3 sequences listed, 35% to 40% were seen once. The specimen was peripheral blood or thyroid tissue (not recorded which). The receptors were sampled from an adult man with Graves' hyperthyroidism.

At least ten counts were recorded for this clonotype. The chain combines TRBV29-1 with TRBJ2-7; 9 nucleotides align to TRBD2. With 6 bases clipped from V and 7 bases from J, the junction kept 7 bases outside the gene matches. Per germline, CDR1 SQVTM and CDR2 ANQGSEA. CDR3 length equals 12 residues. The CDR3 coding sequence is TGCAGCGTGGGACTAGCTCGGGGGGAGCAGTACTTC. This codes for CSVGLARGEQYF.

J is TRBJ1-2 and V is TRBV4-3; D is perhaps TRBD1 (5 bases). The CDR3 extends over 14 amino acids. V dropped 3 bases and J dropped 4 bases, with 12 bases sitting between them. The V gene's germline CDR1 is LGHNA and CDR2 YSLEER. The CDR3 nucleotides are TGCGCCAGCAGCCACCTGGGGGGGTCCTATGGCTACACCTTC. Its translation: CASSHLGGSYGYTF.

Many counts were recorded for this clonotype. The V call is TRBV6-5, the J call TRBJ2-5; a weak D match, TRBD2 (6 bases). Per the germline V gene, CDR1 is MNHEY and CDR2 is SVGAGI. Trimming left V 2 bases short and J 4 bases short, with 8 bases between. The CDR3 length is 13 residues. CDR3 DNA sequence: TGTGCCAGCAGTTACACGGAGGGAGAGACCCAGTACTTC. Protein: CASSYTEGETQYF.

J is TRBJ2-2 and V is TRBV19, with D possibly TRBD2 on 5 matching bases. Germline values: CDR1 LNHDA, CDR2 SQIVND (reference sequence). Trimming took 6 bases from V and 0 from J, leaving 11 bases between them. CDR3 length: 15 residues. The CDR3 bases are TGTGCCAGTAGGAGGGTGGCATCGAACACCGGGGAGCTGTTTTTT. This encodes CASRRVASNTGELFF.

This clonotype was detected many times. V is TRBV12-3 or TRBV12-4 and J is TRBJ1-5; D gene uncertain. The V end was cut by 6 bases, the J end by 3 bases, with 9 bases between. The CDR3 loop spans 13 amino acids. The CDR3 protein is CASRGRTNQPQHF. CDR3 nucleotides: TGTGCCAGCAGAGGCAGGACCAATCAGCCCCAGCATTTT.

The genes are TRBV7-9 and TRBJ2-7; TRBD1 matches at 8 bases. V was clipped by 2 bases and J by 5 bases; unmatched bases: 5. The CDR3 extends over 14 amino acids. Germline V lookup: CDR1 SEHNR, CDR2 FQNEAQ (reference sequence). CDR3 amino acids: CASSLLGQGDEQYF. The CDR3 region has the DNA TGTGCCAGCAGCTTACTAGGACAGGGTGACGAGCAGTACTTC.

The chain combines TRBV6-5 with TRBJ2-7; 9 nucleotides align to TRBD1. The length of the CDR3 is 15 residues. CDR1 is MNHEY, CDR2 SVGAGI, per germline. The junction had 7 bases not matched to a gene; V was cut back by 4 bases and J by 3 bases. This CDR3 reads CASSSLDRGRYEQYF. The CDR3 bases are TGTGCCAGCAGTTCCTTGGACAGGGGCCGCTACGAGCAGTACTTC.

Only a few counts were recorded for this clonotype. The chain carries TRBV12-3 or TRBV12-4 and TRBJ2-7; 7 bases align to TRBD1. The ends lost 5 bases at V and 6 bases at J; junction bases unmatched: 7. CDR3 length: 13 residues. The CDR3 nucleotides read TGTGCCAGCAGTATCGGGACAGTGAGCGAGCAGTACTTC. Amino acids: CASSIGTVSEQYF.